This TCR beta chain was sequenced during a study of T cells in Graves' hyperthyroidism and ophthalmopathy. Study at large: At initial diagnosis, before any treatment had begun, peripheral blood was obtained.

This CDR3 region has 16 residues. The ends were cut back, 2 bases at V and 0 bases at J, with 10 bases in the middle. The germline gives CDR1 MGHRA, CDR2 YSYEKL. RNA transcripts yielded amplified TCR beta CDR3 regions. TCR CDR3 underwent first-round RT-PCR with the HTBI primer set. TCRdb itself ran the multiplex PCR reads through MiXCR, one entry per CDR3 protein. The sample shows roughly 420,000 distinct CDR3 sequences, 15% to 19% of them seen only once. Sequenced input: blood. The chain has TRBV4-1 and TRBJ2-2, with D tentatively TRBD1 or TRBD2 (5 bases each). This clonotype was sampled from a woman aged 18-30 years with Graves' hyperthyroidism. CDR3 sequence (DNA): TGCGCCAGCAGCCAATGGGGGTCAGCGAACACCGGGGAGCTGTTTTTT. Protein sequence: CASSQWGSANTGELFF.